This is a list of T cell receptor beta chains from one sample in a study of Ad26.COV2.S vaccination and SARS-CoV-2 variants. The protocol was immunoSEQ multiplex PCR, while the TCRdb copy is restricted to in-frame clones and leaves out a portion. The sample shows about 320,000 clones, 90% of them seen only once. Material: peripheral blood, obtained in a trial of Ad26.COV2.S vaccine versus placebo. The source is a person between 18 and 65 years old who received the Ad26.COV2.S COVID-19 vaccine or a placebo. Each CDR3 is given with its conserved first and last residue. A D gene is named only where the DNA matches it firmly. A clone size is listed for some rows: how often the clone was seen (once, few, many), or a class if it is expanded.

abundance | d_gene | j_gene | v_gene | CDR3aa | CDR3nt
- | TRBD1 | TRBJ2-3 | TRBV5-4 | CASSPLGQTSTDTQYF | TGTGCCAGCAGCCCGTTGGGACAGACTAGCACAGATACGCAGTATTTT
- | - | TRBJ1-3 | TRBV3-1/TRBV3-2 | CASSQSKGGCGNTIYF | TGTGCCAGCAGCCAATCAAAAGGGGGTTGTGGAAACACCATATATTTT
- | TRBD1 | TRBJ1-5 | TRBV2 | CASSLRQGTDQPQHF | TGTGCCAGCAGCCTACGACAGGGGACGGATCAGCCCCAGCATTTT
- | TRBD1 | TRBJ1-2 | TRBV28 | CASLRGDREYGYTF | TGTGCCAGCTTACGGGGGGACAGGGAGTACGGCTACACCTTC
few | TRBD1 | TRBJ1-2 | TRBV6-5 | CASRDRGRNYGYTF | TGTGCCAGCAGGGACAGGGGGCGCAACTATGGCTACACCTTC
- | - | TRBJ1-1 | TRBV20-1 | CSASRGILGTEAFF | TGCAGTGCTAGTCGGGGCATACTAGGCACTGAAGCTTTCTTT
- | - | TRBJ2-7 | TRBV28 | CASIEGYEQYF | TGTGCCAGCATTGAGGGTTACGAGCAGTACTTC
- | - | TRBJ2-5 | TRBV2 | CACVPAEETQYF | TGTGCCTGCGTCCCGGCGGAGGAGACCCAGTACTTC
- | - | TRBJ1-3 | TRBV6-5 | CASSRTLEGNTIYF | TGTGCCAGCAGTAGGACCCTAGAGGGAAACACCATATATTTT
once | - | TRBJ2-5 | TRBV7-2 | CASSLARSGWWTQYF | TGTGCCAGCAGCTTAGCTCGGAGCGGATGGTGGACCCAGTACTTC
- | - | TRBJ1-4 | TRBV6-1 | CASRTNEKLFF | TGTGCCAGCAGAACTAATGAAAAACTGTTTTTT
- | - | TRBJ2-3 | TRBV18 | CASSPPVGGGDTQYF | TGTGCCAGCTCACCCCCGGTCGGGGGCGGAGATACGCAGTATTTT
once | - | TRBJ1-4 | TRBV7-9 | CASRGGFNEKLFF | TGTGCCAGCAGAGGGGGGTTTAATGAAAAACTGTTTTTT
- | - | TRBJ1-1 | TRBV18 | CASSPSIGTVTEAFF | TGTGCCAGCTCACCTTCAATAGGAACGGTCACTGAAGCTTTCTTT
few | - | TRBJ2-1 | TRBV6-2/TRBV6-3 | CASSYSRQTEQFF | TGTGCCAGCAGTTACTCGAGGCAGACTGAGCAGTTCTTC
once | - | TRBJ1-1 | TRBV4-3 | CASSQGFRGWEAFF | TGCGCCAGCAGCCAAGGCTTTAGAGGGTGGGAAGCTTTCTTT
- | - | TRBJ1-4 | TRBV12-3/TRBV12-4 | CASSTREKLFF | TGTGCCAGCAGTACGAGGGAAAAACTGTTTTTT
- | - | TRBJ1-1 | TRBV10-2 | CASKGGGSREAFF | TGCGCCAGCAAGGGAGGGGGATCTCGGGAAGCTTTCTTT
- | TRBD1 | TRBJ1-4 | TRBV6-6 | CASSGTGGEKLFF | TGTGCCAGCAGCGGGACAGGGGGTGAAAAACTGTTTTTT
- | - | TRBJ1-1 | TRBV5-5 | CATYRGVNTEAFF | TGTGCCACCTACCGGGGAGTGAACACTGAAGCTTTCTTT
- | TRBD2 | TRBJ2-3 | TRBV30 | CAWSVPWASGDSTDTQYF | TGTGCCTGGAGTGTTCCCTGGGCTAGCGGGGACAGCACAGATACGCAGTATTTT
few | TRBD1 | TRBJ1-5 | TRBV2 | CASSRTGENQPQHF | TGTGCCAGCAGTCGGACAGGGGAGAATCAGCCCCAGCATTTT
- | - | TRBJ1-5 | TRBV7-9 | CASSLGRGGSNQPQHF | TGTGCCAGCAGCTTAGGCCGGGGGGGATCCAATCAGCCCCAGCATTTT
- | - | TRBJ1-1 | TRBV4-1 | CASSQERVATEAFF | TGCGCCAGCAGCCAAGAACGGGTAGCCACTGAAGCTTTCTTT
- | TRBD1 | TRBJ2-2 | TRBV3-1/TRBV3-2 | CASSLRQGTGELFF | TGTGCCAGCAGTTTGAGACAGGGAACCGGGGAGCTGTTTTTT
- | - | TRBJ2-7 | TRBV10-3 | CAIKGDAYEQYF | TGTGCCATCAAGGGGGACGCCTACGAGCAGTACTTC
- | TRBD2 | TRBJ2-1 | TRBV4-1 | CASSPGLAGRYEQFF | TGCGCCAGCAGTCCGGGACTAGCGGGGCGGTATGAGCAGTTCTTC
- | - | TRBJ1-1 | TRBV6-5 | CASSYRREGTEAFF | TGTGCCAGCAGTTACCGCAGGGAGGGCACTGAAGCTTTCTTT
- | - | TRBJ2-1 | TRBV15 | CATSRDFGEQFF | TGTGCCACCAGCAGAGATTTTGGTGAGCAGTTCTTC
- | - | TRBJ2-1 | TRBV20-1 | CSALPNEQFF | TGCAGTGCTCTCCCCAATGAGCAGTTCTTC
- | TRBD1 | TRBJ1-3 | TRBV19 | CASTYVQGTSGNTIYF | TGTGCCAGTACCTATGTACAGGGGACCTCTGGAAACACCATATATTTT
few | TRBD2 | TRBJ2-2 | TRBV10-1 | CASSESYVPSGSTGELFF | TGCGCCAGCAGTGAGTCGTACGTCCCTAGCGGGAGCACCGGGGAGCTGTTTTTT
- | TRBD2 | TRBJ2-2 | TRBV5-4 | CASSLAGGLTGELFF | TGTGCCAGCAGCTTAGCGGGGGGTCTCACCGGGGAGCTGTTTTTT
- | TRBD1 | TRBJ1-3 | TRBV10-1 | CATQVDAQGARGNTIYF | TGCGCCACCCAAGTCGATGCCCAGGGGGCGCGTGGAAACACCATATATTTT
- | - | TRBJ2-1 | TRBV5-6 | CASSRLSASSYNEQFF | TGTGCCAGCAGTCGTCTTTCCGCAAGCTCCTACAATGAGCAGTTCTTC
- | TRBD1 | TRBJ2-1 | TRBV4-3 | CASSQYPGTGDYNEQFF | TGCGCCAGCAGCCAATATCCCGGGACAGGCGACTACAATGAGCAGTTCTTC
- | - | TRBJ1-4 | TRBV27 | CASSKPAQEGRPEKLFF | TGTGCCAGCAGTAAACCGGCCCAAGAGGGGCGGCCTGAAAAACTGTTTTTT
- | - | TRBJ2-1 | TRBV11-3 | CASSLEGDEQFF | TGTGCCAGCAGCTTAGAAGGTGATGAGCAGTTCTTC
- | TRBD2 | TRBJ2-1 | TRBV2 | CASPGTSGRRDEQFF | TGTGCCAGCCCGGGGACTAGCGGGAGGAGGGATGAGCAGTTCTTC
- | - | TRBJ1-5 | TRBV30 | CAWSVQDGYQPQHF | TGTGCCTGGAGTGTACAGGACGGTTATCAGCCCCAGCATTTT
- | - | TRBJ1-3 | TRBV9 | CASSEAVSGYTIYF | TGTGCCAGCAGCGAGGCGGTCTCGGGGTACACCATATATTTT
- | - | TRBJ2-3 | TRBV10-3 | CAISTGETDTQYF | TGTGCCATCTCAACCGGGGAGACAGATACGCAGTATTTT
- | - | TRBJ1-6 | TRBV5-5 | CASSFYQSSYNSPLHF | TGTGCCAGCAGCTTTTATCAGAGCTCCTATAATTCACCCCTCCACTTT
- | - | TRBJ1-1 | TRBV5-1 | CASSLAPGQDNTEAFF | TGCGCCAGCAGCTTGGCCCCGGGGCAGGACAACACTGAAGCTTTCTTT
- | - | TRBJ2-3 | TRBV2 | CASSADTQYF | TGTGCCAGCAGTGCTGATACGCAGTATTTT
- | - | TRBJ2-3 | TRBV11-3 | CASSLETGHTQYF | TGTGCCAGCAGCTTAGAGACAGGACATACGCAGTATTTT
- | TRBD1 | TRBJ2-1 | TRBV7-6 | CASSTNRGLVDEQFF | TGTGCCAGCAGCACGAACAGGGGGCTTGTCGATGAGCAGTTCTTC
- | - | TRBJ2-1 | TRBV3-1/TRBV3-2 | CASSPKGVNEQFF | TGTGCCAGCAGCCCTAAAGGGGTGAATGAGCAGTTCTTC
- | - | TRBJ1-1 | TRBV5-1 | CASSLGGGLDTEAFF | TGCGCCAGCAGCTTGGGAGGGGGTTTGGACACTGAAGCTTTCTTT
- | - | TRBJ2-2 | TRBV12-5 | CASGRGARREEGELFF | TGTGCTAGTGGTCGTGGCGCCAGACGAGAAGAGGGGGAGCTGTTTTTT
- | - | TRBJ2-3 | TRBV7-2 | CASSPLRTSTDTQYF | TGTGCCAGCAGCCCCCTCCGGACCAGCACAGATACGCAGTATTTT
- | - | TRBJ1-2 | TRBV6-5 | CASILGFWSDGYTF | TGTGCCAGCATTTTAGGCTTTTGGTCGGATGGCTACACCTTC
- | - | TRBJ1-1 | TRBV11-3 | CASSLAQNTEAFF | TGTGCCAGCAGCTTAGCCCAGAACACTGAAGCTTTCTTT
- | - | TRBJ2-3 | TRBV5-5 | CASSFTGVGTDTQYF | TGTGCCAGCAGCTTTACCGGTGTGGGCACAGATACGCAGTATTTT
- | - | TRBJ2-1 | TRBV7-6 | CASSARGGGYNEQFF | TGTGCCAGCAGCGCTAGGGGGGGTGGATACAATGAGCAGTTCTTC
- | - | TRBJ1-2 | TRBV3-1/TRBV3-2 | CASSQAHLTMGGYTF | TGTGCCAGCAGCCAAGCCCACCTGACCATGGGGGGCTACACCTTC